This passage covers 18 T cell receptor beta chains from one sample sequenced in a study of blood T cell repertoires in COVID-19 (TCRdb year 2020). Library preparation employed the immunoSEQ multiplex PCR assay. Drawn from immuneACCESS, this table holds only the in-frame rearrangements with V and J called that TCRdb kept. Clones are partly lost; checked studies trace under half to an unresolved V gene and leave the rest unexplained. A total of about 54,000 clones appear in this sample, roughly nine tenths of them only once. Of the sample, roughly 7.6% falls within the top ten clones. The specimen was peripheral blood. The receptors were sampled from a woman aged 40 to 55 with active COVID-19.

The chain is built from TRBV5-1 and TRBJ1-2, with a possible D match to TRBD1 (5 bases). Deletions cut 4 bases from V and 3 bases from J, with 13 bases between. The CDR3 consists of 14 residues. In germline, CDR1 is SGHRS, CDR2 YFSETQ. The CDR3 DNA reads as TGCGCCAGCAGCCCAGGGTACAGATACTATGGCTACACCTTC. This sequence encodes CASSPGYRYYGYTF.

The chain couples TRBV7-8 to TRBJ1-5; D might be TRBD1 (5 bases). The CDR3 extends over 14 amino acids. Trimming removed 2 bases from V and 13 bases from J, with 18 bases in between. Per germline, CDR1 SGHVS and CDR2 FQNEAQ. CDR3 sequence: CASSLMLGEGRQHF. In DNA form, the CDR3 reads TGTGCCAGCAGCTTAATGCTAGGGGAAGGCCGGCAGCATTTT. The variable domain in full, with the rest retrieved from reference TRBV7-8 and TRBJ1-5, is GAGVSQSPRYKVAKRGQDVALRCDPISGHVSLFWYQQALGQGPEFLTYFQNEAQLDKSGLPSDRFFAERPEGSVSTLKIQRTQQEDSAVYLCASSLMLGEGRQHFGDGTRLSIL.

The V and J genes are TRBV2 and TRBJ1-2; D remains unclear. The V gene's germline CDR1 is SNHLY and CDR2 FYNNEI. The CDR3 is 15 residues long. V lost 4 bases to trimming and J lost 3 bases, with 15 bases between them. This CDR3 is CASSGFVAKDYGYTF. The DNA for the CDR3 is TGTGCCAGCAGTGGCTTTGTGGCCAAAGACTATGGCTACACCTTC.

The chain links TRBV7-2 to TRBJ1-1; D possibly corresponds to TRBD1 (6 bases). With 4 bases removed from V and 6 bases from J, the gap between germline ends came to 18 bases. Germline values: CDR1 SGHTA, CDR2 FQGNSA. This CDR3 spans 15 amino acids. CDR3 sequence: CASSYDGGALAEAFF. CDR3 DNA sequence: TGTGCCAGCAGCTACGATGGGGGGGCCCTCGCTGAAGCTTTCTTT.

The rearrangement uses TRBV11-3 and TRBJ2-5; the match to TRBD1 covers 11 bases. J gave up 2 bases and V 4 bases, and 3 bases lay outside the gene matches. This CDR3 comprises 15 residues. Germline CDR1 SGHNT, CDR2 YENEEA. The CDR3, as DNA: TGTGCCAGCAGCTGGGACAGGGGGTCTCAAGAGACCCAGTACTTC. It codes for CASSWDRGSQETQYF.

Only a few counts were recorded for this clone. This sequence joins TRBV14 and TRBJ1-3; possible D gene TRBD1, 5 bases. Germline values: CDR1 SGHDN, CDR2 FVKESK. The CDR3 sequence is 16 residues long. The germline V and J ends were trimmed by 1 base and 1 base, with 11 bases remaining between them. In nucleotides, the CDR3 is TGTGCCAGCAGCCAAGTGGGGCCAGGGTCTGGAAACACCATATATTTT. Translation gives CASSQVGPGSGNTIYF.

The chain links TRBV19 to TRBJ1-1; 7 bases map to TRBD1. V lost 5 bases to trimming and J lost 5 bases; unmatched junction nucleotides: 17. The CDR3 has 17 amino acids. Looked up from germline, CDR1 is LNHDA and CDR2 is SQIVND (reference sequence). The CDR3 nucleotides read TGTGCCAGTAGTTTCGAACCCCGACAGGGCTGGGGAACTGAAGCTTTCTTT. This gives the protein CASSFEPRQGWGTEAFF.

The chain joins TRBV5-4 to TRBJ2-5; 11 positions match TRBD1. Germline lookup yields CDR1 SGHNT and CDR2 YYREEE (reference sequence). V gave up 0 bases and J gave up 5 bases; unmatched junction bases: 6. This CDR3 spans 16 amino acids. As DNA, the CDR3 is TGTGCCAGCAGCTTGGGGACAGGGGGCTTTGGGGAGACCCAGTACTTC. Translating gives CASSLGTGGFGETQYF. The full variable domain, completed using reference TRBV5-4 and TRBJ2-5, is ETGVTQSPTHLIKTRGQQVTLRCSSQSGHNTVSWYQQALGQGPQFIFQYYREEENGRGNFPPRFSGLQFPNYSSELNVNALELDDSALYLCASSLGTGGFGETQYFGPGTRLLVL.

The chain couples TRBV6-2 or TRBV6-3 to TRBJ2-5; 8 bases fit TRBD2. Germline lookup yields CDR1 MNHEY and CDR2 SVGEGT. V gave up 4 bases and J gave up 7 bases; unmatched junction bases: 14. This CDR3 is 16 amino acids long. The CDR3 DNA reads as TGTGCCAGCAGTTTAGCCCCCGGGACTAGTTCCGCGACCCAGTACTTC. Translation gives CASSLAPGTSSATQYF.

V and J are TRBV6-5 and TRBJ2-5, with 9 bases that match TRBD1. Per germline, CDR1 MNHEY and CDR2 SVGAGI. This CDR3 is built from 16 residues. V shed 4 bases, J shed 5 bases, and the junction held 11 bases outside the gene matches. As DNA, the CDR3 is TGTGCCAGCAGTTCGGGGACAGGGAGAATGCGGGAGACCCAGTACTTC. Amino acids: CASSSGTGRMRETQYF.

This chain links TRBV7-9 with TRBJ1-1, with D perhaps matching TRBD1 (5 bases). V shed 1 base and J shed 6 bases, with 6 bases lying between them. The length of the CDR3 is 12 residues. The V gene's germline CDR1 is SEHNR and CDR2 FQNEAQ (reference sequence). CDR3 loop: CASSLGGAEAFF. CDR3 nucleotide sequence: TGTGCCAGCAGCTTAGGGGGCGCTGAAGCTTTCTTT.

J is TRBJ2-3 and V is TRBV2; 9 bases align to TRBD1. The CDR3 spans 20 residues. Germline values: CDR1 SNHLY, CDR2 FYNNEI. J was trimmed by 5 bases and V by 3 bases; bases with no gene match: 21. CDR3 bases: TGTGCCAGCAGTGAGCAAACCCCCTCCGGACAGGGGTGGTCAAGAGATACGCAGTATTTT. Translating gives CASSEQTPSGQGWSRDTQYF.

The V gene is TRBV3-1 (or the pseudogene TRBV3-2), the J gene TRBJ2-3, with D possibly being TRBD2 (6 bases). V was trimmed by 1 base and J by 1 base, leaving 12 bases between them. The germline V gene has CDR1 LGHDT and CDR2 YNNKEL (reference sequence). The CDR3 sequence is 16 residues long. The CDR3 coding sequence is TGTGCCAGCAGCCAAGTATGGGGGGTCCGCACAGATACGCAGTATTTT. Its translation: CASSQVWGVRTDTQYF.

This clone has just one count. The chain has TRBV6-6 and TRBJ1-4, with TRBD1 as a possible D gene (5 bases). The CDR3 sequence is 15 residues long. V was clipped by 5 bases and J by 4 bases, with 14 bases between them. In germline, CDR1 is MNHNY, CDR2 SVGAGI (reference sequence). The CDR3 DNA reads as TGTGCCAGCAGTCACAGGAATCAGGGTAATGAAAAACTGTTTTTT. Its protein is CASSHRNQGNEKLFF.

The rearrangement uses TRBV7-3 and TRBJ2-1; D unresolved. The germline gives CDR1 SGHTA, CDR2 FQGTGA. The V and J ends lost 0 bases and 3 bases respectively, with 3 bases between them. This CDR3 comprises 13 residues. CDR3 sequence (DNA): TGTGCCAGCAGCTTAACTAGCTACAATGAGCAGTTCTTC. This encodes CASSLTSYNEQFF.

V is TRBV7-2 and J is TRBJ2-1, with 9 bases identical to TRBD1. The CDR3 has 15 amino acids. V dropped 1 base and J dropped 9; count of bases not matched to a gene: 7. CDR1 and CDR2 from the germline V gene are SGHTA and FQGNSA. The CDR3 coding sequence is TGTGCCAGCAGCTTAGAGGGACAGGGATTGGGTGAGCAGTTCTTC. It is translated as CASSLEGQGLGEQFF.

In the case of this clone: Other DNA variants within this sample encode the same CDR3. This chain uses TRBV5-6 with TRBJ1-6, with D uncertain. Germline values: CDR1 SGHDT, CDR2 YYEEEE. The CDR3 has 14 amino acids. Trimming removed 2 bases from V and 9 bases from J, with 12 bases in between. CDR3 coding DNA: TGTGCCAGCAGCTTTGTTTGGGCACTTTCACCCCTCCACTTT. As protein: CASSFVWALSPLHF.

The rearrangement joins TRBV5-6 to TRBJ2-5; 7 bases fit TRBD2. CDR3 length equals 14 residues. V was clipped by 4 bases and J by 2 bases; unmatched bases: 5. In germline, CDR1 is SGHDT, CDR2 YYEEEE. In DNA form, the CDR3 reads TGTGCCAGCAGCCCCTTCGGGGGGCAAGAGACCCAGTACTTC. Translating gives CASSPFGGQETQYF.